This TCR beta chain was retrieved from a study of T-cell reconstitution after alpha-beta-depleted transplantation in children. Study findings and constraints: T cells produced anew were the main source of T-cell counts and diversity one year after transplant.

With V trimmed by 6 bases and J by 8 bases, 7 bases remained unmatched. The CDR3 spans 14 residues. For TCRbeta, the library was prepared with unique molecular identifiers. TCRdb analysed the PCR reads with MiXCR anew, one entry per CDR3 protein. The data contain about 420,000 distinct CDR3 sequences, under 20% of them singletons. Details on this clonotype: Its antigen is not identified.

This TCR was recovered from a boy under two years old who had a stem cell transplant for Wiskott-Aldrich syndrome, so the T cells may come from the graft donor. The chain carries TRBV12-3 or TRBV12-4 and TRBJ1-4, with 9 bases lining up with TRBD1. The source material was PBMCs, mostly from graft donor cells, sampled 360 days after TCRalphabeta/CD19-depleted stem cell transplant. In DNA form, the CDR3 reads TGTGCCAGCAGCTACAGGGGGCGGGACGAAAAACTGTTTTTT. Encoded protein: CASSYRGRDEKLFF.